This TCR beta chain was recorded in a study of blood T cell repertoires in COVID-19. Across the study: Donors in the United States, Italy and Spain gave samples during acute or convalescent COVID-19. From T cells, B-cell-depleted T cells, or PBMCs came the material, which was cDNA or gDNA.

In this sample, this clone turned up once. The CDR3 consists of 14 residues. Trimming cost V 3 bases and J 3 bases; bases outside gene matches: 3. Germline V lookup: CDR1 LGHNA, CDR2 YSLEER. Measured with immunoSEQ multiplex PCR; TCRdb has only the in-frame clones, and not every one. This sample has about 190,000 clones, with roughly 82% found just once. The receptor's source is a woman aged 55-75 years with COVID-19, enrolled during active disease. Sequenced sample: peripheral blood. This sequence joins TRBV4-3 and TRBJ2-7; 9 bases line up with TRBD1. The CDR3 region is CASSQGQGDYEQYF. The CDR3 DNA reads as TGCGCCAGCAGCCAGGGACAGGGAGACTACGAGCAGTACTTC.